Only one count was recorded for the clone carrying this TCR beta chain. A quantity of roughly 0.5 to 1 ug RNA underwent reverse transcription using random hexamers. By means of immunoSEQ multiplex PCR, TCR beta CDR3 spanning 54 Vbeta and 13 Jbeta underwent amplification. TCRdb itself ran the immunoSEQ multiplex PCR reads through MiXCR, one entry per CDR3 protein. The profile shows around 71,000 distinct CDR3 sequences, 93% of them singletons. The trim removed 7 bases at V and 1 base at J, leaving 3 bases unmatched. The CDR3 has 13 amino acids. Germline CDR1 reads SQVTM; CDR2 reads ANQGSEA. This sample was included in a study of CD8 T cells in Susac syndrome.

This sequence originates from a human donor with Susac syndrome. Sequenced: CD4+ T cells from PBMCs. The chain combines TRBV29-1 with TRBJ2-3; 9 positions match TRBD2. This CDR3 is CSGLADRTDTQYF. In nucleotides, the CDR3 is TGCAGCGGACTAGCGGATCGCACAGATACGCAGTATTTT.